This TCR beta chain was sequenced during a study of PD-1 blockade in classical Hodgkin lymphoma. Patients all relapsed after autologous stem cell transplantation, and there was variation in brentuximab vedotin exposure. Per the germline V gene, CDR1 is SEHNR and CDR2 is FQNEAQ (reference sequence). The CDR3 has 14 amino acids. V lost 5 bases, J lost 6 bases, and 7 bases stayed unmatched. This clone was seen once. Data came from immunoSEQ multiplex PCR; TCRdb stores just in-frame clones and leaves some out. Altogether over 10,000 clones are present, approximately 90% being singletons, with the ten largest covering roughly 20%.

This specimen was peripheral blood mononuclear cells (PBMCs), taken at baseline. This sequence was found in a human donor with classical Hodgkin lymphoma. This chain joins TRBV7-9 and TRBJ2-3; the match to TRBD1 covers 8 bases. This CDR3 is CASSPWTGMDTQYF. The CDR3 DNA follows: TGTGCCAGCAGCCCCTGGACAGGGATGGATACGCAGTATTTT.